Listed here is a single T cell receptor (beta chain). Its specificity is not known. A read error may be the cause here, since a much bigger clone is one base away. The CDR3 end shows no conserved phenylalanine or tryptophan, and so a read error is likely. This entry belongs to a study of post-analysis software for immune sequencing data. V was trimmed by 3 bases and J by 1 base, leaving 8 bases between them. Germline V gives CDR1 SGHVS, CDR2 FNYEAQ. The CDR3 loop spans 14 amino acids. Every TCR beta cDNA library bore unique molecular identifiers. TCRdb passed the PCR reads through MiXCR, listing each CDR3 protein once. The sample holds under 200,000 distinct CDR3 sequences; roughly 35% are singletons and the top ten take 25% to 35%. Study-wide points: Those samples that were prepared in the same batch co-clustered strongly by F measure. When patients were compared with controls, about five TRBV segments were more frequent, TRBV5-6, TRBV5-1 and TRBV20-1 among them. Controls significantly exceeded multiple sclerosis patients in normalized Chao1 diversity.

The origin of this receptor is a girl under 18 with multiple sclerosis. The sequences come from blood, collected after autologous hematopoietic stem cell transplantation. The J gene is TRBJ2-3, the V gene TRBV7-6, with D hard to call. The CDR3 region is CASSFPPGTDTQYL. In nucleotides, the CDR3 is TGTGCCAGCAGCTTCCCCCCTGGCACAGATACGCAGTATTTG.